The clone carrying this T cell receptor beta chain showed up many times. Antigen specificity is unknown. The data were taken from a study of blood T cells in healthy people across ages. Whole-study findings and limits: Leaving the PBMCs unsorted stopped any conclusive comparison of naive versus antigen-experienced cells. Versus aged donors, long-lived donors had higher diversity and more naive CD4+ cells.

This CDR3 contains 14 residues. The germline CDR1 and CDR2 sequences are SGHRS and YFSETQ. Trimming left V 4 bases short and J 1 base short, with 10 bases between. A second roughly 7 to 11 cycle PCR used barcoded and J-beta primers. TCRdb re-derived calls from the 5' RACE reads in MiXCR, one entry per CDR3 protein. Of about 840,000 distinct CDR3 sequences in the sample, under 35% are singletons; the top ten hold about a tenth. The same data also contributed to another study, on T cells of mothers and their children. That source adds: Samples were provided by three healthy Caucasian mothers and their six children. Mother-child pairs who were related displayed a slightly higher overlap than unrelated pairs, a difference that was non-significant.

Specimen: blood. The TCR comes from a woman between 35 and 50 years old in good health. The gene calls are TRBV5-1 and TRBJ2-3; the D is unclear. CDR3: CASSLSFRTDTQYF. CDR3 in DNA: TGCGCCAGCAGCCTATCGTTCCGCACAGATACGCAGTATTTT.